These 9 T cell receptor beta chains came from one sample sequenced in a study of T cell responses to AZD1222 COVID-19 vaccine. TCRdb's table, derived via immunoSEQ multiplex PCR, lists solely in-frame clones and lacks some. The data contain 89,000 or so clones, over 70% of them singletons. The sequenced sample was peripheral blood, obtained on day 0 of AZD1222 vaccination. Receptors originate from an adult in good health.

The chain recombines TRBV5-8 with TRBJ2-3; D is possibly TRBD1 or TRBD2 (5 bases each). V lost 6 bases to trimming and J lost 0 bases, with 14 bases between them. The CDR3 is 15 residues long. The germline V gene encodes CDR1 SGHTS and CDR2 YDEGEE. CDR3 sequence (DNA): TGTGCCAGCACCTTCTGGGACCCTAGCACAGATACGCAGTATTTT. Encoded protein: CASTFWDPSTDTQYF.

The rearrangement uses TRBV12-3 or TRBV12-4 and TRBJ1-1; D gene unclear. Trimming removed 3 bases at V and 2 bases at J, with 7 bases between. CDR3 length: 13 amino acids. CDR3 region: CASSFTANTEAFF. CDR3 DNA: TGTGCCAGCAGTTTCACGGCTAACACTGAAGCTTTCTTT.

This clone was counted a few times. The rearrangement joins TRBV5-1 to TRBJ1-1; 7 bases map to TRBD1. CDR3 length: 14 residues. The germline V gene encodes CDR1 SGHRS and CDR2 YFSETQ. V shed 6 bases and J 0 bases; nucleotides not matched to a gene: 5. The CDR3 coding sequence is TGCGCCAGCACTACCGGGACAGTGAACACTGAAGCTTTCTTT. This translates into CASTTGTVNTEAFF.

V gene TRBV5-1 combines with J gene TRBJ2-1; TRBD2 agrees at 10 bases. Germline values: CDR1 SGHRS, CDR2 YFSETQ. This CDR3 spans 16 amino acids. After removal of 0 bases from V and 8 bases from J, the junction contained 8 bases not matched to a gene. Written as DNA, the CDR3 is TGCGCCAGCAGCTTGGCTGTTAGCGGGAGGCAGGATGAGCAGTTCTTC. This encodes CASSLAVSGRQDEQFF.

The chain uses TRBV7-9 and TRBJ2-2; the D gene is possibly TRBD1 (5 bases). V was clipped by 5 bases and J by 3 bases, with 7 bases between them. Germline V gives CDR1 SEHNR, CDR2 FQNEAQ (reference sequence). The CDR3 length is 13 residues. This CDR3 is CASSPGYTGELFF. The CDR3 DNA is TGTGCCAGCAGCCCAGGGTACACCGGGGAGCTGTTTTTT.

This clone was found once. The chain carries TRBV5-5 and TRBJ1-2; D gene uncertain. The V end was cut by 4 bases, the J end by 4 bases, with 8 bases between. Looked up from germline, CDR1 is SGHKS and CDR2 is YYEKEE (reference sequence). CDR3 length: 12 amino acids. CDR3: CASSAEFYGYTF. Written as DNA, the CDR3 is TGTGCCAGCAGCGCCGAGTTCTATGGCTACACCTTC. The full variable domain, its missing parts supplied by reference TRBV5-5 and TRBJ1-2, is DAGVTQSPTHLIKTRGQQVTLRCSPISGHKSVSWYQQVLGQGPQFIFQYYEKEERGRGNFPDRFSARQFPNYSSELNVNALLLGDSALYLCASSAEFYGYTFGSGTRLTVV.

This rearrangement joins TRBV6-5 to TRBJ2-7; D not certain. In germline, CDR1 is MNHEY, CDR2 SVGAGI. Trimming stripped 8 bases from V and 6 bases from J, with 17 bases between. This CDR3 has 13 amino acids. The CDR3 reads CASWPSGRSEQYF. The CDR3, as DNA: TGTGCCAGCTGGCCCTCGGGTCGTTCCGAGCAGTACTTC.

This chain links TRBV4-1 with TRBJ2-1, with TRBD2 as a possible D gene (5 bases). CDR3 length: 13 amino acids. CDR1 is MGHRA, CDR2 YSYEKL, per germline. V shed 0 bases and J shed 8 bases, with 8 bases lying between them. The CDR3 coding sequence is TGCGCCAGCAGCCAAGAACGAGGGTATGAGCAGTTCTTC. Protein sequence: CASSQERGYEQFF.

The chain links TRBV6-1 to TRBJ1-1; no reliable D call. Looked up from germline, CDR1 is MNHNS and CDR2 is SASEGT. V was trimmed by 2 bases and J by 2 bases, leaving 9 bases between them. The CDR3 spans 14 residues. The DNA of the CDR3 is TGTGCCAGCAGTGAACACGCCACCAACACTGAAGCTTTCTTT. This encodes CASSEHATNTEAFF.